The clone carrying this T cell receptor beta chain was observed many times. Antigen specificity is unknown. The sample is drawn from a study of T cell repertoires in cytomegalovirus infection. Study in general: An indication of both CMV infection and matching HLA type came from public TCR beta signatures.

The germline CDR1 and CDR2 sequences are DFQATT and SNEGSKA (reference sequence). The CDR3 contains 15 residues. Losses at the gene ends were 2 bases for V and 2 bases for J; bases not matched to a gene: 6. Findings and limits, study-wide: Cumulative public TCR beta family frequency identified CMV carriers with the relevant HLA. Clonotype analysis showed dominance of the ex vivo response by HLA-C-restricted CMV-specific TCR beta clonotypes.

TCRdb ran MiXCR on the reads and lists one entry per CDR3 protein. The repertoire holds about 260,000 distinct CDR3 sequences, with approximately 10% as singletons. The sequence derives from a human donor in good health (CMV status not recorded). Some clones in this sample may be carry-over from other donors' samples. The specimen was PBMCs. The genes are TRBV20-1 and TRBJ1-2; 9 bases agree with TRBD1. The CDR3 nucleotides read TGCAGTGCTAGACCTCCGGGACAGGGAAACTATGGCTACACCTTC. It is translated as CSARPPGQGNYGYTF.